Detailed here is one T cell receptor beta chain. J lost 10 bases, V lost 9 bases, and 8 bases had no gene match. The CDR3 is 13 residues long. CDR1 and CDR2 from the germline V gene are MNHEY and SMNVEV (reference sequence). The data stem from a study of blood T cell repertoires in COVID-19. Study summary: COVID-19 samples from acute and convalescent phases originated in the United States, Italy and Spain.

Generated by immunoSEQ multiplex PCR, the TCRdb table keeps only in-frame clones and is missing some. The sample includes approximately 280,000 clones, 86% of them seen just once. The chain links TRBV27 to TRBJ2-1; the match to TRBD2 covers 11 bases. Sequences were obtained from PBMCs or T cells enriched from blood (not recorded which). This TCR derives from a woman aged 18 to 35 who had recovered from COVID-19. This CDR3 reads CASRGLAAGEQFF. CDR3 in DNA: TGTGCCAGTCGGGGACTAGCGGCCGGGGAGCAGTTCTTC.